Listed below are T cell receptor beta chains from one sample, sequenced in a study of T cell repertoires in cytomegalovirus infection. In TCRdb, the reads were re-called with MiXCR into one record per CDR3 protein. The table lists about 360,000 distinct CDR3 sequences, 15% to 20% of them singletons. Sequencing input: PBMCs. The origin of the receptors is a human donor in good health (CMV status not recorded). Some clones in this sample may be carry-over from other donors' samples. Both conserved end residues are part of each CDR3. The D gene is left open where the match is weak. Expanded clones get a size class; other rows say once, few or many, or leave the size out.

J,size,D,length,V,CDR3,DNA
TRBJ2-1,many,.,11,TRBV7-2,CASTPFNEQFF,TGTGCCAGCACTCCATTCAATGAGCAGTTCTTC
TRBJ2-3,.,TRBD1,14,TRBV25-1,CASSGTGGRYTQYF,TGTGCCAGCAGTGGGACAGGGGGCCGGTATACGCAGTATTTT
TRBJ2-2,many,.,15,TRBV7-2,CASKGEIGNTGELFF,TGTGCCAGCAAGGGGGAGATCGGTAACACCGGGGAGCTGTTTTTT
TRBJ1-1,once,.,15,TRBV11-2,CASSLAGLLPTEAFF,TGTGCCAGCAGCTTAGCGGGACTCTTACCTACTGAAGCTTTCTTT
TRBJ2-5,.,.,13,TRBV12-3/TRBV12-4,CASNVAYQETQYF,TGTGCCAGCAACGTGGCTTACCAAGAGACCCAGTACTTC
TRBJ2-7,few,TRBD2,15,TRBV20-1,CSARDHPGLVGEQYF,TGCAGTGCTAGAGACCATCCGGGACTAGTTGGCGAGCAGTACTTC
TRBJ2-5,few,TRBD1,15,TRBV18,CASSPDRDRGETQYF,TGTGCCAGCTCCCCGGACAGGGATCGTGGAGAGACCCAGTACTTC
TRBJ1-1,.,.,14,TRBV29-1,CSVEKGWGDTEAFF,TGCAGCGTTGAAAAGGGATGGGGGGACACTGAAGCTTTCTTT
TRBJ1-2,few,TRBD1,16,TRBV5-3,CASSSGTVEYLSGYTF,TGTGCCAGCAGCTCCGGGACAGTAGAGTATTTGTCAGGCTACACCTTC
TRBJ1-4,.,.,9,TRBV6-2/TRBV6-3,CAAGKKLFF,TGTGCCGCGGGCAAAAAACTGTTTTTT
TRBJ1-5,once,.,12,TRBV29-1,CSARKSNQPQHF,TGCAGCGCCCGAAAGAGCAATCAGCCCCAGCATTTT
TRBJ1-6,few,TRBD1,15,TRBV7-9,CASSPTGDMGSPLHF,TGTGCCAGCAGCCCGACAGGGGACATGGGGTCACCCCTCCACTTT
TRBJ1-2,few,.,17,TRBV2,CASSDKVGETFNYGYTF,TGTGCCAGCAGTGATAAAGTTGGTGAAACTTTTAACTATGGCTACACCTTC
TRBJ2-5,many,TRBD1,15,TRBV7-9,CASTLRGTGGETQYF,TGTGCCAGCACTCTCCGGGGGACAGGAGGGGAGACCCAGTACTTC
TRBJ1-6,many,.,16,TRBV5-5,CASSLRLSSYNSPLHF,TGTGCCAGCAGCTTGCGGTTGAGCTCCTATAATTCACCCCTCCACTTT
TRBJ1-6,many,.,14,TRBV7-9,CASSQMQAPGTLHF,TGTGCCAGCAGCCAAATGCAAGCCCCCGGGACCCTCCACTTT
TRBJ1-5,.,.,15,TRBV5-4,CASSMAGAGNQPQHF,TGTGCCAGCAGCATGGCAGGGGCAGGCAATCAGCCCCAGCATTTT
TRBJ2-5,.,.,10,TRBV11-2,CATAGETQYF,TGTGCCACCGCCGGGGAGACCCAGTACTTC
TRBJ2-7,.,.,13,TRBV4-2,CASSQLDSYEQYF,TGTGCCAGCAGCCAATTGGACTCCTACGAGCAGTACTTC
TRBJ1-3,many,.,14,TRBV18,CASSPDSSGNTIYF,TGTGCCAGCAGCCCGGACAGCTCTGGAAACACCATATATTTT
TRBJ2-7,.,.,13,TRBV19,CASSIAGPYEQYF,TGTGCCAGTAGTATAGCGGGCCCCTACGAGCAGTACTTC
TRBJ1-4,.,TRBD1,16,TRBV7-2,CASSLAGTGANEKLFF,TGTGCCAGCAGCTTAGCAGGGACAGGGGCTAATGAAAAACTGTTTTTT
TRBJ1-1,.,TRBD1,16,TRBV7-8,CASSPLSGQANTEAFF,TGTGCCAGCAGTCCCCTAAGCGGACAGGCGAACACTGAAGCTTTCTTT
TRBJ2-7,few,.,13,TRBV6-2/TRBV6-3,CASSGDRAYEQYF,TGTGCCAGCAGTGGAGACAGAGCCTACGAGCAGTACTTC
TRBJ1-2,.,.,13,TRBV4-3,CASSREWGGGYAF,TGCGCCAGCAGCCGCGAATGGGGCGGTGGCTACGCCTTC
TRBJ1-1,few,.,14,TRBV5-5,CASSLRRSNTEAFF,TGTGCCAGCAGCTTGCGTCGGAGTAACACTGAAGCTTTCTTT
TRBJ2-1,many,TRBD2,19,TRBV7-2,CASSSRVAGFLGDYNEQFF,TGTGCCAGCAGCTCCCGGGTAGCGGGATTTCTAGGGGACTACAATGAGCAGTTCTTC
TRBJ2-4,few,.,13,TRBV3-1,CASSPQGGNIQYF,TGTGCCAGCAGCCCCCAGGGAGGAAACATTCAGTACTTC
TRBJ2-4,.,.,17,TRBV4-1,CASSPRPISIAKNIQYF,TGCGCCAGCAGCCCCCGTCCAATTTCCATAGCCAAAAACATTCAGTACTTC
TRBJ2-7,many,.,15,TRBV7-2,CASSLVGKGGYEQYF,TGTGCCAGCAGCCTCGTGGGCAAAGGGGGGTACGAGCAGTACTTC
TRBJ1-3,.,.,15,TRBV28,CASSLDVSSGNTIYF,TGTGCCAGCAGTTTAGACGTGAGCTCTGGAAACACCATATATTTT
TRBJ2-3,many,TRBD2,15,TRBV7-2,CASSSHSGGVDTQYF,TGTGCCAGCAGTTCCCATAGCGGGGGGGTAGATACGCAGTATTTT
TRBJ2-7,.,TRBD2,14,TRBV6-2/TRBV6-3,CASSSGTTSYEQYF,TGTGCCAGCAGCTCCGGGACTACCTCCTACGAGCAGTACTTC
TRBJ2-3,many,.,15,TRBV12-3/TRBV12-4,CASSPRGGVMNTQYF,TGTGCCAGCAGTCCCCGCGGAGGGGTAATGAATACGCAGTATTTT
TRBJ2-1,.,.,14,TRBV7-9,CASSLAGPSNEQFF,TGTGCCAGCAGCTTAGCGGGACCTTCAAATGAGCAGTTCTTC
TRBJ1-6,.,.,14,TRBV6-1,CASSFDPYNSPLHF,TGTGCCAGCAGCTTCGACCCGTATAATTCACCCCTCCACTTT
TRBJ2-7,few,.,13,TRBV20-1,CSARDGGTYEQYF,TGCAGTGCTAGAGATGGGGGAACCTACGAGCAGTACTTC
TRBJ2-5,.,.,15,TRBV5-4,CASSLAGQTQETQYF,TGTGCCAGCAGCTTGGCTGGACAAACCCAAGAGACCCAGTACTTC
TRBJ2-3,few,TRBD2,16,TRBV10-3,CAISEWGGGAGDTQYF,TGTGCCATCAGTGAGTGGGGCGGGGGGGCCGGTGATACGCAGTATTTT
TRBJ2-2,few,.,15,TRBV6-1,CASRQGLTNTGELFF,TGTGCCAGCCGACAGGGACTAACGAACACCGGGGAGCTGTTTTTT
TRBJ1-2,.,.,11,TRBV20-1,CSDGGRTGYTF,TGCAGTGATGGGGGGAGGACTGGCTACACCTTC
TRBJ2-3,many,TRBD2,16,TRBV7-8,CASSLAGTSGRMTQYF,TGTGCCAGCAGCCTGGCCGGGACTAGCGGGAGAATGACGCAGTATTTT
TRBJ2-7,.,.,12,TRBV4-1,CASSHRSSEQYF,TGCGCCAGCAGCCATAGATCCTCCGAGCAGTACTTC
TRBJ2-1,.,TRBD2,14,TRBV12-3/TRBV12-4,CASRPAGPNNEQFF,TGTGCCAGCCGTCCAGCGGGGCCGAACAATGAGCAGTTCTTC
TRBJ2-6,.,.,18,TRBV7-6,CASSLGVAMFSGANVLTF,TGTGCCAGCAGCCTGGGGGTTGCAATGTTCTCTGGGGCCAACGTCCTGACTTTC
TRBJ2-1,many,.,13,TRBV6-1,CASSVPPLNEQFF,TGTGCCAGCAGTGTCCCACCCCTTAATGAGCAGTTCTTC
TRBJ1-5,.,TRBD1,15,TRBV12-5,CASGSLDRGNQPQHF,TGTGCTAGTGGTTCCCTAGACAGGGGGAATCAGCCCCAGCATTTT
TRBJ2-3,.,.,15,TRBV7-2,CASSLVSQGRNTQYF,TGTGCCAGCAGCTTAGTTAGTCAAGGGCGCAATACGCAGTATTTT
TRBJ1-4,many,TRBD1,14,TRBV12-3/TRBV12-4,CASSLWDRVEKLFF,TGTGCCAGCAGTTTATGGGACAGGGTCGAAAAACTGTTTTTT
TRBJ1-1,.,.,11,TRBV6-1,CASRGGSEAFF,TGTGCCAGCCGTGGGGGATCCGAAGCTTTCTTT
TRBJ1-5,.,.,15,TRBV28,CASSLLKQGFQPQHF,TGTGCCAGCAGTTTACTTAAACAGGGTTTTCAGCCCCAGCATTTT
TRBJ1-2,few,TRBD1,16,TRBV15,CATSRPGTVANYGYTF,TGTGCCACCAGCAGACCCGGGACAGTTGCTAACTATGGCTACACCTTC
TRBJ1-2,few,TRBD1,13,TRBV7-2,CASSVQGARGYTF,TGTGCCAGCAGCGTACAGGGGGCGCGAGGCTACACCTTC
TRBJ2-1,many,.,13,TRBV7-2,CASSLPSYNEQFF,TGTGCCAGCAGCTTACCGTCCTACAATGAGCAGTTCTTC
TRBJ1-2,.,.,14,TRBV5-4,CASSLLGVAYGYTF,TGTGCCAGCAGCTTGTTAGGGGTGGCCTATGGCTACACCTTC
TRBJ2-3,.,TRBD2,16,TRBV6-2/TRBV6-3,CASSTSGAGGTDTQYF,TGTGCCAGCTCCACCAGCGGGGCGGGAGGGACAGATACGCAGTATTTT
TRBJ2-3,many,.,16,TRBV6-1,CASSVQGISFTDTQYF,TGTGCCAGCAGTGTACAGGGTATCTCTTTCACAGATACGCAGTATTTT